The text below deals with one T cell receptor beta chain. The authors ran a second PCR of about 7 to 12 cycles using a sample-barcoded 5' primer and a J-beta primer mix. TCRdb reprocessed the 5' RACE reads with MiXCR, giving one entry per CDR3 protein. Here the sample spans over a million distinct CDR3 sequences, approximately 26% being singletons. Healthy Caucasian individuals from Russia aged 6 to 90 were enrolled as donors. The data derive from a study of blood T cells in healthy people across ages. CDR1 MDHEN and CDR2 SYDVKM come from the germline V gene. The trim removed 5 bases at V and 3 bases at J, leaving 9 bases unmatched. The CDR3 spans 15 residues. This sample was shared with a second study, whose subject was T cells of mothers and their children.

The J gene is TRBJ2-5, the V gene TRBV28, with 7 positions matching TRBD1. Sequenced material: blood. The source is a girl aged 2-10 years in good health. The CDR3 DNA follows: TGTGCCAGCAGTATACATACAGGGGCGGAAGAGACCCAGTACTTC. It is translated as CASSIHTGAEETQYF.